The source of this TCR beta chain is a study of T cell changes during pregnancy in multiple sclerosis (dated by TCRdb to the late 2010s). General notes on the study: Changes in the T cell repertoire over the course of pregnancy were examined in this study in women with multiple sclerosis.

CDR1 and CDR2 were assigned from the germline V gene as SGHVS and FNYEAQ. The junction carries 16 bases between V and J, which are trimmed by 10 bases and 4 bases respectively. Inclusive of the bounding cysteine and phenylalanine, the CDR3 is 14 residues long. Left in the record is the CDR3 DNA by itself, 42 bases read in frame from the first base. A word on this clone: The target of this receptor is not known. There are no base qualities to consult, and no much larger clone falls within one base.

The library was obtained by the immunoSEQ multiplex PCR assay. The immuneACCESS repertoire file appears here via TCRdb, limited to in-frame rearrangements. These files lack a portion of the clones; in checked studies, under half of the deficit traces to unresolved V genes, and the cause of the others is not known. The sample has roughly 110,000 clones on record, 92% of them singletons. The ten largest clones take up approximately 1.5% of the sample. The sequencing here drew on peripheral blood, taken in the third trimester of pregnancy. The chain links TRBV7-6 with TRBJ2-2, with the D segment identity uncertain. The sequence derives from a female donor with multiple sclerosis, enrolled in a pregnancy study. The DNA sequence reads TGTGCCATCTACGACCCAGGCCTCACCGGGGAGCTGTTTTTT. The translation is CAIYDPGLTGELFF.